What follows are 9 T cell receptor beta chains derived from one specimen sequenced in a study of blood T cell repertoires in COVID-19. Clones were sequenced by immunoSEQ multiplex PCR, and TCRdb holds only the in-frame ones, with some missing. The sample has over 10,000 clones; about 89% are singletons. Sequenced input: peripheral blood. The receptors were sampled from a woman aged 60-75 years with active COVID-19.

The chain has TRBV19 and TRBJ1-5; 9 bases align to TRBD1. This CDR3 has 15 amino acids. Germline values: CDR1 LNHDA, CDR2 SQIVND (reference sequence). The J segment lost 2 bases and the V segment lost 8 bases, leaving 7 bases of the junction unmatched. The CDR3 DNA is TGTGCCAGTGGGGAGGGGGACAGGGGCAATCAGCCCCAGCATTTT. Translating it yields CASGEGDRGNQPQHF.

The V gene is TRBV12-3 or TRBV12-4, the J gene TRBJ1-2; possibly TRBD1 for D (5 bases). CDR3 length: 13 residues. V dropped 5 bases and J dropped 4 bases, with 11 bases sitting between them. The CDR3 coding sequence is TGTGCCAGCAGTACCGGACAAACCTATGGCTACACCTTC. This codes for CASSTGQTYGYTF.

This chain joins TRBV5-1 and TRBJ1-1; 7 bases match TRBD1. The J segment lost 0 bases and the V segment lost 3 bases, leaving 2 bases of the junction unmatched. CDR3 size: 14 residues. The germline V gene encodes CDR1 SGHRS and CDR2 YFSETQ. The CDR3 DNA follows: TGCGCCAGCAGCTGGACAGGCCTGAACACTGAAGCTTTCTTT. Protein sequence: CASSWTGLNTEAFF.

The V gene is TRBV21-1, the J gene TRBJ2-7; TRBD2 is the table's D call and was not checked against the DNA. TRBV21-1 is a pseudogene. This CDR3 is 15 amino acids long. DNA of the CDR3: TGTGCCAGCAGCAAAGCTCGCGGGAGGGCCTGGGAGCAGTACTTC. Amino acid sequence: CASSKARGRAWEQYF.

This clone has only one observation. The chain links TRBV5-6 to TRBJ1-3, with 9 bases fitting TRBD1. Losses at the gene ends were 3 bases for V and 1 base for J; bases not matched to a gene: 8. Germline-derived CDR1 and CDR2 are SGHDT and YYEEEE. This CDR3 spans 17 amino acids. The CDR3 nucleotides are TGTGCCAGCAGCTGGCAGCCAGGGACAGGGTCTGGAAACACCATATATTTT. Translated: CASSWQPGTGSGNTIYF.

This clone was observed once. This sequence joins TRBV27 and TRBJ1-5, with unresolved D. Germline lookup yields CDR1 MNHEY and CDR2 SMNVEV (reference sequence). The CDR3 consists of 15 residues. Between the trimmed V and J ends, which lost 5 bases and 3 bases, there was a span of 14 bases. In DNA, the CDR3 is TGTGCCAGCAGTAGCAACTCCGGGGTCAATCAGCCCCAGCATTTT. Amino acids: CASSSNSGVNQPQHF.

This sequence joins TRBV7-8 and TRBJ2-7, with D possibly TRBD2 on 6 matching bases. Trimming removed 4 bases from V and 5 bases from J, with 12 bases in between. Germline V CDR1 and CDR2: SGHVS, FQNEAQ. CDR3 length: 13 amino acids. Here the CDR3 DNA reads TGTGCCAGCAGCTCCCCCCGGAGGGACGAGCAGTACTTC. Translation: CASSSPRRDEQYF. Full variable domain (remainder filled in from reference TRBV7-8 and TRBJ2-7): GAGVSQSPRYKVAKRGQDVALRCDPISGHVSLFWYQQALGQGPEFLTYFQNEAQLDKSGLPSDRFFAERPEGSVSTLKIQRTQQEDSAVYLCASSSPRRDEQYFGPGTRLTVT.

The rearrangement links TRBV5-1 to TRBJ2-5, with D perhaps TRBD1 (5 bases). The germline V gene has CDR1 SGHRS and CDR2 YFSETQ. V was shortened by 4 bases and J by 2 bases, with 15 bases between the two germline ends. The CDR3 loop spans 15 amino acids. This CDR3 reads CASSGAPGWQETQYF. CDR3 nucleotides: TGCGCCAGCAGCGGGGCACCCGGGTGGCAAGAGACCCAGTACTTC.

V usage is TRBV30 and J usage is TRBJ2-7; 9 bases agree with TRBD1. Germline CDR1 reads GTSNPN; CDR2 reads SVGIG (reference sequence). This CDR3 region has 14 residues. The V gene end was trimmed by 4 bases and the J gene end by 4 bases; junction bases not matched to a gene: 8. CDR3 bases: TGTGCCTGGAAGGGACAGGGCGGGGGATACGAGCAGTACTTC. Amino acids: CAWKGQGGGYEQYF. The full variable domain, rest sourced from reference TRBV30 and TRBJ2-7, is SQTIHQWPATLVQPVGSPLSLECTVEGTSNPNLYWYRQAAGRGLQLLFYSVGIGQISSEVPQNLSASRPQDRQFILSSKKLLLSDSGFYLCAWKGQGGGYEQYFGPGTRLTVT.